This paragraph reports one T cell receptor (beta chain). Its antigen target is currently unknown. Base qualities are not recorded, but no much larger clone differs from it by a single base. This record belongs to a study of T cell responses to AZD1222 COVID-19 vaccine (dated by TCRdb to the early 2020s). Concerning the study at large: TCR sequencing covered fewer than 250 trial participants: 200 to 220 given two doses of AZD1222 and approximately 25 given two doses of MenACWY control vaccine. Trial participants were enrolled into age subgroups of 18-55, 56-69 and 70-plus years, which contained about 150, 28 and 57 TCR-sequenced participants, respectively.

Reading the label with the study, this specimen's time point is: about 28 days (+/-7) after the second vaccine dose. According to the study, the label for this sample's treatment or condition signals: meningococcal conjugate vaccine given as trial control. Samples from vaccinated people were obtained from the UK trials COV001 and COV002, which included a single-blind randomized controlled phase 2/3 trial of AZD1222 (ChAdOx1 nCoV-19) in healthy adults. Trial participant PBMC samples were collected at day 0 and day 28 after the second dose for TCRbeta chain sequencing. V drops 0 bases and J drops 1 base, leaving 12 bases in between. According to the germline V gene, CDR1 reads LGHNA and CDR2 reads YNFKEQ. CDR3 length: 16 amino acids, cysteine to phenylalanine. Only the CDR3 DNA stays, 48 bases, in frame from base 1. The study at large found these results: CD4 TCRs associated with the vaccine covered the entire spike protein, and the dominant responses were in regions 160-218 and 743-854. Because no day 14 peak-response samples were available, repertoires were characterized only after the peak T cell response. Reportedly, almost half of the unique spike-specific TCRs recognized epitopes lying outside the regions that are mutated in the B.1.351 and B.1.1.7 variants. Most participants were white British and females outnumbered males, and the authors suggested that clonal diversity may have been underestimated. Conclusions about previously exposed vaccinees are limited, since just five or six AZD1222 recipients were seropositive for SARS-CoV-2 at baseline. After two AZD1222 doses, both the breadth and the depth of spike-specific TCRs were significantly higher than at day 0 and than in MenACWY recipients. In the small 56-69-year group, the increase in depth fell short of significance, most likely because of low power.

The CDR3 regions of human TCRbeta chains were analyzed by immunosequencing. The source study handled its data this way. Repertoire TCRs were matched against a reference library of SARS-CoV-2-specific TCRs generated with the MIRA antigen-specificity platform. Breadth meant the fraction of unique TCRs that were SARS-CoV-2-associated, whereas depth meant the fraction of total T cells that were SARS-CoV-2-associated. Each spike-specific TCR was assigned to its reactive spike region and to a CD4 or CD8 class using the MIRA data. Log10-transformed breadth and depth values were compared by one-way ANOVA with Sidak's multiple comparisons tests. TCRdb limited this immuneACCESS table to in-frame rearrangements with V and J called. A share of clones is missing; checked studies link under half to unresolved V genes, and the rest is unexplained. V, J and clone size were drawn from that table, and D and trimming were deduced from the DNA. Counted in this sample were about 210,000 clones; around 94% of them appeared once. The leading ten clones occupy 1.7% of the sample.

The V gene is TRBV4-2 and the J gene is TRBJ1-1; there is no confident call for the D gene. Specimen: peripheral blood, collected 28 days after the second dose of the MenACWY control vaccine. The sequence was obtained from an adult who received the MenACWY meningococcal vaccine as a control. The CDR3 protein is CASSQDQLSGNTEAFF. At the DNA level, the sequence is TGTGCCAGCAGCCAAGATCAGCTTTCCGGGAACACTGAAGCTTTCTTT.